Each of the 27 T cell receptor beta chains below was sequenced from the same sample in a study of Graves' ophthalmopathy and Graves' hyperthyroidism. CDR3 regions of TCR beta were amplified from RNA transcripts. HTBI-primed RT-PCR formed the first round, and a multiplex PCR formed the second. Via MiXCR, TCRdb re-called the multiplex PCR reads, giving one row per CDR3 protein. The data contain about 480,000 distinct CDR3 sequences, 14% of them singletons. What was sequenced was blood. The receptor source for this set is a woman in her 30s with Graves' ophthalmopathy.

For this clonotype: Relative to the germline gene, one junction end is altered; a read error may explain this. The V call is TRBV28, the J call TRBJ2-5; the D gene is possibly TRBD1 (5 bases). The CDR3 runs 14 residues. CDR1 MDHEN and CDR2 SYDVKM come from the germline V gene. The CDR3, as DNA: TGTGCCAGCAGTCCGACAGAACTTCAAGAGACCAAGTACTTC. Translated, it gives CASSPTELQETKYF.

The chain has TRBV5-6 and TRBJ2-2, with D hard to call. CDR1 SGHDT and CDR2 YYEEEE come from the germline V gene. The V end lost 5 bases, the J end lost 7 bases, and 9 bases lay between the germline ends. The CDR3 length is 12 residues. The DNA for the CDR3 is TGTGCCAGCAGTCTGGGGAACGGGGAGCTGTTTTTT. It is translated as CASSLGNGELFF. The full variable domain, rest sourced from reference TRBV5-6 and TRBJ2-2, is DAGVTQSPTHLIKTRGQQVTLRCSPKSGHDTVSWYQQALGQGPQFIFQYYEEEERQRGNFPDRFSGHQFPNYSSELNVNALLLGDSALYLCASSLGNGELFFGEGSRLTVL.

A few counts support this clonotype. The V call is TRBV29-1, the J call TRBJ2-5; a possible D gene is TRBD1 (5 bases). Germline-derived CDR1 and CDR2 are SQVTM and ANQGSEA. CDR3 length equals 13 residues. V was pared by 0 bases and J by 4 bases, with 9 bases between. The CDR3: CSVEEGLVETQYF. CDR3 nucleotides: TGCAGCGTTGAAGAGGGGCTTGTAGAGACCCAGTACTTC. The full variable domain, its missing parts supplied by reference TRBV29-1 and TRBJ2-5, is SAVISQKPSRDICQRGTSLTIQCQVDSQVTMMFWYRQQPGQSLTLIATANQGSEATYESGFVIDKFPISRPNLTFSTLTVSNMSPEDSSIYLCSVEEGLVETQYFGPGTRLLVL.

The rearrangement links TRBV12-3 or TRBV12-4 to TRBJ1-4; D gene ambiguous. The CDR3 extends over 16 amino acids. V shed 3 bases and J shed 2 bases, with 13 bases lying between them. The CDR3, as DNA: TGTGCCAGCAGTTTGCTCCACTCCGGCACTAATGAAAAACTGTTTTTT. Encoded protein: CASSLLHSGTNEKLFF.

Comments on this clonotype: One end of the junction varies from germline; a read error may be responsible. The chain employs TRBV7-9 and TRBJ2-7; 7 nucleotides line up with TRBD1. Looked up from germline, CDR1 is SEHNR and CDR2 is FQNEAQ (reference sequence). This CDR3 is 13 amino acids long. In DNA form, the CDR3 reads TGTGCCAGCAGTTGGAACAAAGGGGGCGAGCAGTGCTTC. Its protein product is CASSWNKGGEQCF.

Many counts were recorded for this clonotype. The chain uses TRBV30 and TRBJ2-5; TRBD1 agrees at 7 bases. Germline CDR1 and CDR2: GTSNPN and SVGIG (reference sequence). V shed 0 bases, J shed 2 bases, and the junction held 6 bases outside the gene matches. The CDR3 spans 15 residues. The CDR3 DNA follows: TGTGCCTGGAGTGTAGGTCAGGGGGTTCAAGAGACCCAGTACTTC. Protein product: CAWSVGQGVQETQYF.

The CDR3 protein is CASSVGRLTGELFF. CDR3 nucleotide sequence: TGTGCCAGCAGTGTGGGCAGACTCACCGGGGAGCTGTTTTTT. V is TRBV25-1 and J is TRBJ2-2; the D is unclear. V lost 4 bases to trimming and J lost 4 bases, with 10 bases between them. Germline CDR1 reads MGHDK; CDR2 reads SYGVNS. This CDR3 region has 14 residues.

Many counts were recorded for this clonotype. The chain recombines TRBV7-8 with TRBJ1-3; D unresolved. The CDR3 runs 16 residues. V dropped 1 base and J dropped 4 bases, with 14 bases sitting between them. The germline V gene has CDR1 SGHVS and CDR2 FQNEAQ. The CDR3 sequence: CASSLDRVGSGNTIYF. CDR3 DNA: TGTGCCAGCAGCTTAGATAGGGTGGGATCGGGAAACACCATATATTTT.

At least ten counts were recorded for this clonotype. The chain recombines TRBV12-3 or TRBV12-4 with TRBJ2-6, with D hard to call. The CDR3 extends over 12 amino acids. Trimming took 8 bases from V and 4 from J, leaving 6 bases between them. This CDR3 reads CASGGGANVLTF. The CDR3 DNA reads TGTGCCAGCGGCGGAGGGGCCAACGTCCTGACTTTC.

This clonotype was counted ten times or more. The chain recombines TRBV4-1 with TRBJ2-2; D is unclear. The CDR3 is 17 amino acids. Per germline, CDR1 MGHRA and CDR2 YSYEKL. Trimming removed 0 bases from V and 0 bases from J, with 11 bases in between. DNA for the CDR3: TGCGCCAGCAGCCAAGAAGGTACAGCGACGAACACCGGGGAGCTGTTTTTT. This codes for CASSQEGTATNTGELFF.

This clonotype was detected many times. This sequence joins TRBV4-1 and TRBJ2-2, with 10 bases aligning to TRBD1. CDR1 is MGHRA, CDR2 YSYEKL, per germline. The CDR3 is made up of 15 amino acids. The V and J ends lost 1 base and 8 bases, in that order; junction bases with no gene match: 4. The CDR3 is CASSQGQGASGELFF. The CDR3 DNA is TGCGCCAGCAGCCAAGGACAGGGGGCGAGTGGGGAGCTGTTTTTT.

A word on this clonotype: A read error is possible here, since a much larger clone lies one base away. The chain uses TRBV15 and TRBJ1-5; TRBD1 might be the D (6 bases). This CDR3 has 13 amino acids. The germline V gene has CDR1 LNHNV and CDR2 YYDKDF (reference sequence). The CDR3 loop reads CATNQDRAQPEHF. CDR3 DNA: TGTGCCACCAACCAGGACAGAGCACAGCCCGAGCATTTT.

This chain's CDR3 is CASSLGNSGGSSYNEQFF. CDR3 nucleotides: TGTGCCAGCAGCTTAGGAAATAGCGGGGGAAGCTCCTACAATGAGCAGTTCTTC. The chain combines TRBV11-1 with TRBJ2-1; 9 nucleotides agree with TRBD2. Germline V gene sequence: CDR1 SGHAT, CDR2 FQDESV (reference sequence). J was trimmed by 0 bases and V by 1 base; bases with no gene match: 7. The CDR3 contains 18 residues.

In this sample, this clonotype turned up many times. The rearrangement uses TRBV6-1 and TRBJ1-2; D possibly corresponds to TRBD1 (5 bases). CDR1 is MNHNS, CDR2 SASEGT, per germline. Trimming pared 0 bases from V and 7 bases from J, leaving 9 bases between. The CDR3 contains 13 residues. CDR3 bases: TGTGCCAGCAGTGAAGCGGGGGAACGTGGCTACACCTTC. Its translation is CASSEAGERGYTF.

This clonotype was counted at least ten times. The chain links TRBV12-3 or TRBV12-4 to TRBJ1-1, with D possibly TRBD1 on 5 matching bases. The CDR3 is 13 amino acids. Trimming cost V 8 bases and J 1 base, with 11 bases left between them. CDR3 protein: CASLRRGNTEAFF. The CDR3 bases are TGTGCCAGCCTCAGGAGGGGGAACACTGAAGCTTTCTTT.

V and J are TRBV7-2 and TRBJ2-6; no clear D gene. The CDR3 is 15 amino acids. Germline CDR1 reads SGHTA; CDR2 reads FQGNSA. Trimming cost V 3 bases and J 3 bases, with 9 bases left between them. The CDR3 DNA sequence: TGTGCCAGCAGCTTTGGGCCTGGTGGGGCCAACGTCCTGACTTTC. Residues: CASSFGPGGANVLTF.

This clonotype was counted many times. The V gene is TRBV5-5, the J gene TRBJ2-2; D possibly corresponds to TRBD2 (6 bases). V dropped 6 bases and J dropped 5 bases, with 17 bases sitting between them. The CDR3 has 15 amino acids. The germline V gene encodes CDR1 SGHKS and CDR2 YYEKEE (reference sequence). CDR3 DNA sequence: TGTGCCAGCACCGTCGGTGCGGGACTTACCGGGGAGCTGTTTTTT. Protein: CASTVGAGLTGELFF.

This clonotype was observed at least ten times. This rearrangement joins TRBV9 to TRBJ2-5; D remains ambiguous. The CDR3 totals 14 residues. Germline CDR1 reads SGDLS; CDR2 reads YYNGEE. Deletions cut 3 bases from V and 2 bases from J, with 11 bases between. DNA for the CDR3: TGTGCCAGCAGCGCCCCGGCGGAGCAAGAGACCCAGTACTTC. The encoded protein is CASSAPAEQETQYF.

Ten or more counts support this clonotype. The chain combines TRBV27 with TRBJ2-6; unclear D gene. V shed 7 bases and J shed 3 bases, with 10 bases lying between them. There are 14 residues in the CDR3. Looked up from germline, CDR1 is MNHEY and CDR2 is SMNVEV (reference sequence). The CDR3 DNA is TGTGCCAGCAAATTGGCGTATGGGGCCAACGTCCTGACTTTC. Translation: CASKLAYGANVLTF.

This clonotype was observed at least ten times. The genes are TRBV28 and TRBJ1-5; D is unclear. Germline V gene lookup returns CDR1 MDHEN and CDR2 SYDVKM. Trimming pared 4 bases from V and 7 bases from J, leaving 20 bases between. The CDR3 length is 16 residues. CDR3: CASSSPSRLTRQPQHF. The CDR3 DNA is TGTGCCAGCAGTTCTCCCTCCCGGCTCACCCGGCAGCCCCAGCATTTT.

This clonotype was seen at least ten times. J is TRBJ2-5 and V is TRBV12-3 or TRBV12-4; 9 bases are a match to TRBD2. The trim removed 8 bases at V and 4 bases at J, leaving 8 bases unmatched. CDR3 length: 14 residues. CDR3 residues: CASLVAGVSETQYF. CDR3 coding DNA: TGTGCCAGCTTGGTAGCGGGAGTATCAGAGACCCAGTACTTC.

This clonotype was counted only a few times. CDR3 residues: CAGPKPGQGNTEAFF. CDR3 DNA: TGTGCCGGACCGAAACCGGGACAGGGGAACACTGAAGCTTTCTTT. V usage is TRBV11-2 and J usage is TRBJ1-1, with 9 bases aligning to TRBD1. This CDR3 has 15 residues. Germline V lookup: CDR1 SGHAT, CDR2 FQNNGV. The junction had 11 bases not matched to a gene; V was cut back by 11 bases and J by 1 base. Full variable domain (missing parts from reference TRBV11-2 and TRBJ1-1): EAGVAQSPRYKIIEKRQSVAFWCNPISGHATLYWYQQILGQGPKLLIQFQNNGVVDDSQLPKDRFSAERLKGVDSTLKIQPAKLEDSAVYLCAGPKPGQGNTEAFFGQGTRLTVV.

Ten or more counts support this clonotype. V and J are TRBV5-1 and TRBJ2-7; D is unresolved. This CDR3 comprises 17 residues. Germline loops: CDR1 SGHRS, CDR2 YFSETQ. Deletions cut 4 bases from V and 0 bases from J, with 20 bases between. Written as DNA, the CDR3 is TGCGCCAGCAGCGCCTACTGGAAGAGCGTTTTCTCCTACGAGCAGTACTTC. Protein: CASSAYWKSVFSYEQYF.

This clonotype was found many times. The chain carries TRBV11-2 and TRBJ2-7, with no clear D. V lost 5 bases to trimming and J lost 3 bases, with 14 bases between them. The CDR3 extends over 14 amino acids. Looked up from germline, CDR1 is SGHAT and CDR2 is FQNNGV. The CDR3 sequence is CASSDLIGLYEQYF. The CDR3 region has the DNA TGTGCCAGCAGCGACCTTATTGGGCTCTACGAGCAGTACTTC.

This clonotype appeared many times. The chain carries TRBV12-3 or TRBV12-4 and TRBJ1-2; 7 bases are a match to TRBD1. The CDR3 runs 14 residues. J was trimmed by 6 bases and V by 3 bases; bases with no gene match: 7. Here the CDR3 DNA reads TGTGCCAGCAGTTTTTTGTCAGGGGGAGATGGCTACACCTTC. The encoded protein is CASSFLSGGDGYTF.

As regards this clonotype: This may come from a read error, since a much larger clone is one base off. The CDR3 here is CSARDWTALNYGYSF. CDR3 nucleotide sequence: TGCAGTGCTAGAGATTGGACAGCCCTTAACTATGGCTACTCCTTC. J is TRBJ1-2 and V is TRBV20-1; TRBD1 might be the D (6 bases). This CDR3 is 15 amino acids long. Germline CDR1 and CDR2: DFQATT and SNEGSKA (reference sequence).

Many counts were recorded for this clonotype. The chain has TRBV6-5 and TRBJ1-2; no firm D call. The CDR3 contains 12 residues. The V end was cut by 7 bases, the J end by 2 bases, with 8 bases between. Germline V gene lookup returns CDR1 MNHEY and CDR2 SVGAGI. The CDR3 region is CASNLKNYGYTF. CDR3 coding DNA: TGTGCCAGCAATCTGAAAAACTATGGCTACACCTTC.